One and the same sample provided the 18 T cell receptor beta chains below, sequenced in a study of response to subunit inactivated influenza vaccine. TCRdb independently ran MiXCR on the RT-PCR reads; one entry per CDR3 protein. The sample carries 550,000 to 800,000 distinct CDR3 sequences, approximately 14% recorded once. The sequencing here drew on PBMCs from blood, taken less than 13 days after vaccination. Every receptor here comes from a man between 45 and 60 years old who received an inactivated influenza vaccine.

The chain carries TRBV12-3 or TRBV12-4 and TRBJ2-5, with D hard to call. CDR3 length: 15 residues. V lost 5 bases and J 2 bases, leaving 15 bases between the germline ends. CDR3 DNA: TGTGCCAGCAGTCGCTTCGGGTCTAGGCAAGAGACCCAGTACTTC. It codes for CASSRFGSRQETQYF.

This clonotype was seen only a few times. The DNA for the CDR3 is TGTGCCAGCAGCTTAGACAGTTTCGAGACCCAGTACTTC. Its protein product is CASSLDSFETQYF. This chain links TRBV7-8 with TRBJ2-5; D gene ambiguous. The CDR3 spans 13 residues. Germline V lookup: CDR1 SGHVS, CDR2 FQNEAQ. V lost 1 base and J 5 bases, leaving 8 bases between the germline ends. The full variable domain, in which reference TRBV7-8 and TRBJ2-5 provide the parts outside the CDR3, is GAGVSQSPRYKVAKRGQDVALRCDPISGHVSLFWYQQALGQGPEFLTYFQNEAQLDKSGLPSDRFFAERPEGSVSTLKIQRTQQEDSAVYLCASSLDSFETQYFGPGTRLLVL.

This clonotype was detected only a few times. The genes are TRBV27 and TRBJ2-7; 8 nucleotides match TRBD1. The CDR3 totals 14 residues. Germline V gives CDR1 MNHEY, CDR2 SMNVEV (reference sequence). V dropped 5 bases and J dropped 2; count of bases not matched to a gene: 5. The CDR3 coding sequence is TGTGCCAGCAGTACCCAGGGGGCAGCCTACGAGCAGTACTTC. This codes for CASSTQGAAYEQYF.

The rearrangement joins TRBV5-1 to TRBJ1-4; D unresolved. Trimming pared 0 bases from V and 14 bases from J, leaving 8 bases between. This CDR3 is built from 11 residues. In germline, CDR1 is SGHRS, CDR2 YFSETQ. In DNA, the CDR3 is TGCGCCAGCAGCTTGGCCGGGCGGCTGTTTTTT. Translating it yields CASSLAGRLFF.

The chain combines TRBV4-3 with TRBJ2-2, with TRBD1 matching 7 bases. J was trimmed by 6 bases and V by 0 bases; bases with no gene match: 4. Looked up from germline, CDR1 is LGHNA and CDR2 is YSLEER. The CDR3 extends over 15 amino acids. The CDR3: CASSQDRQGAGELFF. CDR3 DNA sequence: TGCGCCAGCAGCCAAGATAGACAGGGTGCCGGGGAGCTGTTTTTT.

CDR3 DNA sequence: TGTGCCAGCAGTGCCCGGGCCACCGGGGAGCTGTTTTTT. This codes for CASSARATGELFF. This chain links TRBV12-3 or TRBV12-4 with TRBJ2-2, with D unclear. CDR3 size: 13 residues. V lost 5 bases, J lost 4 bases, and 8 bases lay in between.

The chain uses TRBV5-1 and TRBJ2-3, with D perhaps given as TRBD1 or TRBD2 (7 bases each). The CDR3 extends over 16 amino acids. The V and J ends lost 2 bases and 2 bases respectively, with 15 bases between them. Germline V CDR1 and CDR2: SGHRS, YFSETQ. DNA for the CDR3: TGCGCCAGCAGCTTAAGGGACAGCGGGGTCACAGATACGCAGTATTTT. It yields the protein CASSLRDSGVTDTQYF.

The chain recombines TRBV10-3 with TRBJ2-1; 8 bases are a match to TRBD2. CDR1 is ENHRY and CDR2 is SYGVKD in the germline V gene. The V gene end was trimmed by 4 bases and the J gene end by 7 bases; junction bases not matched to a gene: 9. This CDR3 comprises 15 residues. CDR3 residues: CAISGTSPTVNEQFF. In nucleotides, the CDR3 is TGTGCCATCAGTGGGACTAGCCCTACCGTAAATGAGCAGTTCTTC.

Only a few counts were recorded for this clonotype. CDR3 amino acids: CASRPAGYSYEQYF. The CDR3 bases are TGTGCCAGCAGGCCAGCGGGATACTCCTACGAGCAGTACTTC. The chain links TRBV6-1 to TRBJ2-7; 7 nucleotides line up with TRBD2. This CDR3 has 14 amino acids. Germline values: CDR1 MNHNS, CDR2 SASEGT. V shed 6 bases, J shed 0 bases, and the junction held 5 bases outside the gene matches.

The chain links TRBV7-9 to TRBJ1-1; the D is unclear. The V end was cut by 7 bases, the J end by 4 bases, with 19 bases between. Per germline, CDR1 SEHNR and CDR2 FQNEAQ (reference sequence). The CDR3 runs 15 residues. The CDR3 DNA sequence: TGTGCCAGCACCGACCCGATAGGTGGTCGCACTGAAGCTTTCTTT. This codes for CASTDPIGGRTEAFF.

V is TRBV6-2 or TRBV6-3 and J is TRBJ2-3; 11 bases map to TRBD2. V shed 0 bases, J shed 5 bases, and the junction held 16 bases outside the gene matches. Germline V gives CDR1 MNHEY, CDR2 SVGEGT. This CDR3 comprises 20 residues. Here the CDR3 DNA reads TGTGCCAGCAGTTACTCGACATTAGCGGGAGGGCCTGGAGACTTAGATACGCAGTATTTT. Amino acids: CASSYSTLAGGPGDLDTQYF.

In its sample, this clonotype was seen a few times. The chain is built from TRBV5-1 and TRBJ1-6; D call uncertain. The CDR3 loop spans 16 amino acids. V lost 0 bases and J 6 bases, leaving 13 bases between the germline ends. CDR1 and CDR2 from the germline V gene are SGHRS and YFSETQ. CDR3 DNA: TGCGCCAGCAGCTTGGCCGGACGTCGTGGTAATTCACCCCTCCACTTT. Protein: CASSLAGRRGNSPLHF. The full variable domain, completed using reference TRBV5-1 and TRBJ1-6, is KAGVTQTPRYLIKTRGQQVTLSCSPISGHRSVSWYQQTPGQGLQFLFEYFSETQRNKGNFPGRFSGRQFSNSRSEMNVSTLELGDSALYLCASSLAGRRGNSPLHFGNGTRLTVT.

The chain combines TRBV20-1 with TRBJ1-4; possibly TRBD1 for D (5 bases). CDR1 DFQATT and CDR2 SNEGSKA come from the germline V gene (reference sequence). V lost 5 bases and J 5 bases, leaving 6 bases between the germline ends. The CDR3 covers 11 residues. This CDR3 reads CSAYRNEKLFF. Here the CDR3 DNA reads TGCAGTGCTTACAGGAATGAAAAACTGTTTTTT.

This chain uses TRBV20-1 with TRBJ2-1; D gene unclear. The CDR3 is 14 amino acids. Germline CDR1 reads DFQATT; CDR2 reads SNEGSKA (reference sequence). The V gene lost 6 bases and the J gene lost 6 bases, with 18 bases spanning the gap. CDR3 sequence (DNA): TGCAGTGCATATCCCGCGTCAGCGCCCAATGAGCAGTTCTTC. It specifies CSAYPASAPNEQFF.

The chain couples TRBV12-3 or TRBV12-4 to TRBJ2-6, with TRBD1 matching 7 bases. The CDR3 has 16 residues. V was clipped by 4 bases and J by 2 bases; unmatched bases: 5. Written as DNA, the CDR3 is TGTGCCAGCAGTTCAGACAGGGCTGCTGGGGCCAACGTCCTGACTTTC. Its translation: CASSSDRAAGANVLTF.

The J gene is TRBJ1-4, the V gene TRBV4-1; D unclear. Trimming cost V 4 bases and J 8 bases, with 17 bases left between them. This CDR3 has 15 amino acids. Germline V gives CDR1 MGHRA, CDR2 YSYEKL. The chain's CDR3 is CASSLIVGGEEKLFF. The CDR3 DNA sequence: TGCGCCAGCAGCCTGATCGTTGGTGGTGAAGAAAAACTGTTTTTT.

The sample holds many counts of this clonotype. V is TRBV7-2 and J is TRBJ2-2; 10 bases fit TRBD2. Germline V gene lookup returns CDR1 SGHTA and CDR2 FQGNSA. With V trimmed by 5 bases and J by 8 bases, 8 bases remained unmatched. This CDR3 region has 15 residues. The CDR3 spells CASSAAGGVAGELFF. DNA for the CDR3: TGTGCCAGCAGCGCAGCGGGGGGGGTAGCTGGGGAGCTGTTTTTT.

The V and J genes are TRBV3-1 and TRBJ2-7; D uncertain. The V and J ends lost 0 bases and 3 bases respectively, with 12 bases between them. Germline values: CDR1 LGHDT, CDR2 YNNKEL (reference sequence). CDR3 length: 15 amino acids. In DNA form, the CDR3 reads TGTGCCAGCAGCCAAGAAGGGCAGGATAGCTACGAGCAGTACTTC. This codes for CASSQEGQDSYEQYF.